Following are 32 T cell receptor beta chains from one sample sequenced in a study of blood T cell repertoires in COVID-19. TCRdb's table, derived via immunoSEQ multiplex PCR, lists solely in-frame clones and lacks some. This sample has about 25,000 clones; roughly 87% occur once, and the top ten carry 8.8%. Sequencing was performed on peripheral blood. The receptor source for this set is a human donor with active COVID-19. The donor label of this sample is uncertain.

The sample holds one count of this clone. The V and J genes are TRBV6-2 or TRBV6-3 and TRBJ2-5; 8 positions match TRBD2. There are 15 residues in the CDR3. CDR1 MNHEY and CDR2 SVGEGT come from the germline V gene. J gave up 5 bases and V 4 bases, and 9 bases lay outside the gene matches. The CDR3 region is CASSFLAGTGETQYF. The CDR3 DNA sequence: TGTGCCAGCAGTTTCTTAGCGGGAACAGGGGAGACCCAGTACTTC.

This chain joins TRBV11-3 and TRBJ2-1, with D tentatively TRBD2 (6 bases). Germline V lookup: CDR1 SGHNT, CDR2 YENEEA. This CDR3 spans 17 amino acids. V dropped 4 bases and J dropped 4 bases, with 20 bases sitting between them. In nucleotides, the CDR3 is TGTGCCAGCAGCTGGGGGGTTGGGCCCCCCGTGTACAATGAGCAGTTCTTC. This translates into CASSWGVGPPVYNEQFF.

DNA of the CDR3: TGCGCCAGCAGCGCCGGGACAACCAACTCCTACGAGCAGTACTTC. Its translation is CASSAGTTNSYEQYF. The chain uses TRBV4-3 and TRBJ2-7; maybe TRBD1 (6 bases). This CDR3 region has 15 residues. Trimming cost V 5 bases and J 0 bases, with 14 bases left between them. CDR1 is LGHNA and CDR2 is YSLEER in the germline V gene.

This chain connects TRBV27 to TRBJ2-7; D is possibly TRBD1 (6 bases). This CDR3 has 13 residues. V lost 6 bases, J lost 2 bases, and 11 bases lay in between. Looked up from germline, CDR1 is MNHEY and CDR2 is SMNVEV (reference sequence). The CDR3 loop reads CASRTQGTYEQYF. DNA of the CDR3: TGTGCCAGCAGAACCCAGGGGACCTACGAGCAGTACTTC.

The V and J genes are TRBV6-5 and TRBJ2-7, with D tentatively TRBD2 (6 bases). The germline V and J ends were trimmed by 7 bases and 6 bases, with 19 bases remaining between them. This CDR3 has 14 residues. Germline CDR1 is MNHEY and CDR2 is SVGAGI. The CDR3, as DNA: TGTGCCAGCATTCTCACTGGGGAGGTATCCGAGCAGTACTTC. It yields the protein CASILTGEVSEQYF.

CDR3 in amino acids: CASSLTVLYEQYF. CDR3 nucleotides: TGCGCCAGCAGCTTGACAGTCCTCTACGAGCAGTACTTC. V and J are TRBV5-1 and TRBJ2-7; D gene unclear. This CDR3 comprises 13 residues. Germline V CDR1 and CDR2: SGHRS, YFSETQ. Trimming removed 1 base from V and 3 bases from J, with 8 bases in between.

This chain connects TRBV7-2 to TRBJ2-3; D possibly corresponds to TRBD2 (6 bases). Germline CDR1 is SGHTA and CDR2 is FQGNSA. V lost 4 bases, J lost 4 bases, and 15 bases lay in between. The CDR3 length is 15 residues. CDR3 sequence: CASSSSGSIADTQYF. CDR3 nucleotide sequence: TGTGCCAGCAGCTCAAGCGGGTCTATCGCAGATACGCAGTATTTT.

The V call is TRBV27, the J call TRBJ2-2; 15 bases align to TRBD2. The ends lost 3 bases at V and 6 bases at J; junction bases unmatched: 8. CDR3 length equals 18 residues. Germline V gene lookup returns CDR1 MNHEY and CDR2 SMNVEV (reference sequence). The CDR3 spells CASSLGLAGGSRAGELFF. The CDR3 DNA is TGTGCCAGCAGTTTGGGACTAGCGGGAGGAAGTAGGGCCGGGGAGCTGTTTTTT.

V is TRBV30 and J is TRBJ1-4; no definite D call. The CDR3 covers 11 residues. Germline CDR1 is GTSNPN and CDR2 is SVGIG (reference sequence). Trimming removed 4 bases at V and 7 bases at J, with 7 bases between. The CDR3 loop reads CAWMSLEKLFF. CDR3 DNA sequence: TGTGCCTGGATGAGTCTTGAAAAACTGTTTTTT.

A single count supports this clone. V usage is TRBV10-1 and J usage is TRBJ2-1; a weak D match, TRBD1 (6 bases). Germline CDR1 reads WNHNN; CDR2 reads SYGVQD (reference sequence). The CDR3 has 15 residues. The V end lost 3 bases, the J end lost 6 bases, and 15 bases lay between the germline ends. The CDR3 nucleotides read TGCGCCAGCAGTGACGAGGGGGACCCCTTCAATGAGCAGTTCTTC. Translating gives CASSDEGDPFNEQFF.

The chain recombines TRBV6-5 with TRBJ2-3; possible D gene TRBD1, 6 bases. V lost 8 bases and J lost 0, with 12 bases in between. CDR3 length: 14 amino acids. Germline CDR1 MNHEY, CDR2 SVGAGI. This CDR3 is CASAQGRSTDTQYF. In nucleotides, the CDR3 is TGTGCCAGCGCCCAGGGGCGTAGCACAGATACGCAGTATTTT.

This chain uses TRBV9 with TRBJ1-6, with unresolved D. The CDR3 spans 19 residues. Germline CDR1 and CDR2: SGDLS and YYNGEE. V was trimmed by 3 bases and J by 0 bases, leaving 19 bases between them. For the CDR3, the DNA is TGTGCCAGCAGCGAGCAAGGAGCAGCTAGGAGCTCCTATAATTCACCCCTCCACTTT. This translates into CASSEQGAARSSYNSPLHF.

The J gene is TRBJ2-7, the V gene TRBV29-1; 10 bases match TRBD2. J lost 3 bases, V lost 7 bases, and 15 bases had no gene match. Germline CDR1 and CDR2: SQVTM and ANQGSEA. The CDR3 runs 16 residues. CDR3 amino acids: CSAALSGRALGYEQYF. Written as DNA, the CDR3 is TGCAGCGCCGCCCTCAGCGGGAGGGCCTTGGGCTACGAGCAGTACTTC.

This clone occurred once. The gene calls are TRBV6-2 or TRBV6-3 and TRBJ1-1, with 7 bases lining up with TRBD1. Germline V gene data show CDR1 as MNHEY and CDR2 as SVGEGT. CDR3 size: 14 residues. Losses at the gene ends were 5 bases for V and 2 bases for J; bases not matched to a gene: 5. The CDR3 DNA sequence: TGTGCCAGCAGTGACGGACAGGTTAACACTGAAGCTTTCTTT. Its protein is CASSDGQVNTEAFF.

The genes are TRBV11-2 and TRBJ2-5; D may be TRBD2 (6 bases). V gave up 6 bases and J gave up 2 bases, with 16 bases separating them. This CDR3 comprises 15 residues. Germline-derived CDR1 and CDR2 are SGHAT and FQNNGV. In nucleotides, the CDR3 is TGTGCCAGCAGAATTAACACCGGGACTCAAGAGACCCAGTACTTC. Its translation is CASRINTGTQETQYF.

The V and J genes are TRBV5-1 and TRBJ1-4; D not resolved. The CDR3 covers 15 residues. Germline loops: CDR1 SGHRS, CDR2 YFSETQ. Trimming took off 4 bases at V and 7 bases at J, with 17 bases between the two ends. CDR3 sequence: CASSARGSTGEKLFF. Written as DNA, the CDR3 is TGCGCCAGCAGCGCGCGCGGATCGACGGGTGAAAAACTGTTTTTT.

The chain is built from TRBV7-9 and TRBJ2-2; 8 bases align to TRBD1. The junction had 5 bases not matched to a gene; V was cut back by 5 bases and J by 3 bases. The CDR3 covers 15 residues. Germline V CDR1 and CDR2: SEHNR, FQNEAQ (reference sequence). The CDR3 loop reads CASSQGAVDTGELFF. The CDR3 DNA follows: TGTGCCAGCAGCCAGGGGGCCGTAGACACCGGGGAGCTGTTTTTT.

This rearrangement joins TRBV11-1 to TRBJ1-2; 9 nucleotides match TRBD1. Germline V gives CDR1 SGHAT, CDR2 FQDESV (reference sequence). V shed 3 bases and J 2 bases; nucleotides not matched to a gene: 7. CDR3 length: 16 amino acids. The CDR3 protein is CASSFTGGSRNYGYTF. The CDR3 DNA reads as TGTGCCAGCAGCTTCACAGGGGGCTCCCGAAACTATGGCTACACCTTC. The full variable domain, in which reference TRBV11-1 and TRBJ1-2 provide the parts outside the CDR3, is EAEVAQSPRYKITEKSQAVAFWCDPISGHATLYWYRQILGQGPELLVQFQDESVVDDSQLPKDRFSAERLKGVDSTLKIQPAELGDSAMYLCASSFTGGSRNYGYTFGSGTRLTVV.

The rearrangement uses TRBV28 and TRBJ2-1, with 8 nucleotides matching TRBD1. The CDR3 has 14 residues. Germline CDR1 and CDR2: MDHEN and SYDVKM. V shed 6 bases and J 7 bases; nucleotides not matched to a gene: 8. CDR3 sequence reads: CASSQDRVLNEQFF. The CDR3 nucleotides are TGTGCCAGCAGCCAGGACAGGGTTTTGAATGAGCAGTTCTTC. Combining the CDR3 with reference TRBV28 and TRBJ2-1 gives the whole variable domain DVKVTQSSRYLVKRTGEKVFLECVQDMDHENMFWYRQDPGLGLRLIYFSYDVKMKEKGDIPEGYSVSREKKERFSLILESASTNQTSMYLCASSQDRVLNEQFFGPGTRLTVL.

The chain employs TRBV14 and TRBJ2-1, with 12 bases lining up with TRBD2. Per germline, CDR1 SGHDN and CDR2 FVKESK. The CDR3 spans 16 residues. J was trimmed by 6 bases and V by 4 bases; bases with no gene match: 7. In DNA form, the CDR3 reads TGTGCCAGCAGCCCTCGACTAGCGGGAGTATTCAATGAGCAGTTCTTC. Encoded protein: CASSPRLAGVFNEQFF.

This clone was observed a few times. This chain joins TRBV29-1 and TRBJ2-7; 7 bases are a match to TRBD1. The CDR3 runs 12 residues. Germline V lookup: CDR1 SQVTM, CDR2 ANQGSEA. V was clipped by 7 bases and J by 6 bases; unmatched bases: 9. CDR3 residues: CSALSTGAEQYF. The CDR3 bases are TGCAGCGCCCTAAGTACAGGGGCCGAGCAGTACTTC.

J is TRBJ2-7 and V is TRBV5-1, with 7 bases matching TRBD1. The germline V gene has CDR1 SGHRS and CDR2 YFSETQ. CDR3 length: 15 residues. V was pared by 6 bases and J by 2 bases, with 11 bases of the junction left unmatched. DNA of the CDR3: TGCGCCAGCACCATCACGCCAGGGGGACCCTACGAGCAGTACTTC. Its protein product is CASTITPGGPYEQYF.

V and J are TRBV6-4 and TRBJ2-1, with TRBD1 as a possible D gene (6 bases). CDR3 length equals 14 residues. V shed 5 bases and J shed 7 bases, with 15 bases lying between them. The germline V gene encodes CDR1 MRHNA and CDR2 SNTAGT. CDR3 in amino acids: CASSLGGAGNEQFF. The CDR3, as DNA: TGTGCCAGCAGTCTAGGGGGAGCTGGGAATGAGCAGTTCTTC.

This chain links TRBV4-3 with TRBJ2-7, with D perhaps matching TRBD1 (5 bases). The CDR3 has 15 residues. V was trimmed by 0 bases and J by 3 bases, leaving 12 bases between them. Germline V gives CDR1 LGHNA, CDR2 YSLEER. The CDR3 DNA sequence: TGCGCCAGCAGCCAAGATCACGGACAAGGCTACGAGCAGTACTTC. It specifies CASSQDHGQGYEQYF.

This chain uses TRBV19 with TRBJ1-2; maybe TRBD1 (6 bases). The V gene lost 4 bases and the J gene lost 2 bases, with 11 bases spanning the gap. This CDR3 comprises 14 residues. CDR1 is LNHDA and CDR2 is SQIVND in the germline V gene (reference sequence). The CDR3 region is CASSTAGVNYGYTF. The DNA of the CDR3 is TGTGCCAGTAGTACAGCAGGGGTAAACTATGGCTACACCTTC.

This chain joins TRBV7-9 and TRBJ2-3; the D gene is possibly TRBD1 (6 bases). The length of the CDR3 is 12 residues. V lost 4 bases to trimming and J lost 8 bases, with 10 bases between them. Germline values: CDR1 SEHNR, CDR2 FQNEAQ (reference sequence). CDR3 nucleotide sequence: TGTGCCAGCAGCTGGGCACAGGGTACGCAGTATTTT. The encoded protein is CASSWAQGTQYF.

V is TRBV3-1 (or the pseudogene TRBV3-2) and J is TRBJ2-1; 8 nucleotides line up with TRBD2. The CDR3 is 12 amino acids. The V and J ends lost 8 bases and 8 bases, in that order; junction bases with no gene match: 5. Per germline, CDR1 LGHDT and CDR2 YNNKEL (reference sequence). CDR3 in DNA: TGTGCCAGCTCGCGCGGGGGGCATGAGCAGTTCTTC. Translated, it gives CASSRGGHEQFF.

The V gene is TRBV20-1, the J gene TRBJ1-5; D remains unclear. The CDR3 is made up of 11 amino acids. The germline V gene encodes CDR1 DFQATT and CDR2 SNEGSKA (reference sequence). Trimming took off 5 bases at V and 7 bases at J, with 9 bases between the two ends. DNA for the CDR3: TGCAGTGCTGCACCGGGGCAGCCCCAGCATTTT. It translates to CSAAPGQPQHF.

This clone was recorded once. The rearrangement joins TRBV11-2 to TRBJ2-7, with 7 bases fitting TRBD1. Losses at the gene ends were 4 bases for V and 2 bases for J; bases not matched to a gene: 5. Germline V CDR1 and CDR2: SGHAT, FQNNGV. The CDR3 extends over 14 amino acids. The CDR3, as DNA: TGTGCCAGCAGCTACCGGGACAGTACCTACGAGCAGTACTTC. Protein sequence: CASSYRDSTYEQYF.

The V gene is TRBV30, the J gene TRBJ1-1; TRBD1 aligns across 10 bases. This CDR3 is built from 13 residues. CDR1 is GTSNPN and CDR2 is SVGIG in the germline V gene (reference sequence). With 5 bases clipped from V and 4 bases from J, the junction kept 4 bases outside the gene matches. CDR3 sequence: CAWGRQGATEAFF. CDR3 coding DNA: TGTGCCTGGGGTAGACAGGGGGCCACTGAAGCTTTCTTT.

This chain joins TRBV30 and TRBJ2-1; D unresolved. The germline V gene encodes CDR1 GTSNPN and CDR2 SVGIG (reference sequence). The CDR3 loop spans 14 amino acids. V was pared by 2 bases and J by 0 bases, with 8 bases between. The CDR3 loop is CAWSMTSSYNEQFF. The CDR3 DNA follows: TGTGCCTGGAGTATGACAAGCTCCTACAATGAGCAGTTCTTC.

This sequence joins TRBV4-1 and TRBJ2-7; 10 nucleotides agree with TRBD1. V lost 1 base and J lost 3; bases outside the gene matches: 6. CDR1 and CDR2 (germline): MGHRA, YSYEKL. The CDR3 length is 16 residues. CDR3 region: CASSQVPGTGVYEQYF. The CDR3 DNA reads TGCGCCAGCAGCCAAGTACCCGGGACAGGGGTCTACGAGCAGTACTTC.